This TCR beta chain appears in the sequencing data of a study of blood T cell repertoires in COVID-19. Produced via immunoSEQ multiplex PCR; TCRdb's table is partial and in-frame only. The data show some 110,000 clones, with roughly 89% seen just once and 3% to 4.5% held by the top ten. This receptor was taken from a woman between 25 and 40 years old who had recovered from COVID-19. Sequenced material: PBMCs or T cells enriched from blood (not recorded which).

CDR3 sequence: CASSRYSGNTIYF. CDR3 bases: TGTGCCAGCAGCCGGTACTCTGGAAACACCATATATTTT. The chain couples TRBV7-2 to TRBJ1-3; D ambiguous. Germline CDR1 reads SGHTA; CDR2 reads FQGNSA. CDR3 length: 13 residues. V was trimmed by 5 bases and J by 0 bases, leaving 5 bases between them. The whole variable domain, remainder taken from reference TRBV7-2 and TRBJ1-3, is GAGVSQSPSNKVTEKGKDVELRCDPISGHTALYWYRQSLGQGLEFLIYFQGNSAPDKSGLPSDRFSAERTGGSVSTLTIQRTQQEDSAVYLCASSRYSGNTIYFGEGSWLTVV.